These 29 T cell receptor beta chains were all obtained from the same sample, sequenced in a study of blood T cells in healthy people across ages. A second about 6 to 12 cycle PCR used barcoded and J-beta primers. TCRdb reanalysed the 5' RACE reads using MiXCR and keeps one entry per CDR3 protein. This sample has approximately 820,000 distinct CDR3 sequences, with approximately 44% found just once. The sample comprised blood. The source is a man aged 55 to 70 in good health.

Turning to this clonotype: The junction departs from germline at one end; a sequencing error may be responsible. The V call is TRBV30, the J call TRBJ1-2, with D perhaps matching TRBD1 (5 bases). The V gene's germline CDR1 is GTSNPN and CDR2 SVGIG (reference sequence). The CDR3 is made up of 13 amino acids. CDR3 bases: TGTGCCTGGAGCGATGGGGCAAACTATGGCCACACCTTC. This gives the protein CAWSDGANYGHTF.

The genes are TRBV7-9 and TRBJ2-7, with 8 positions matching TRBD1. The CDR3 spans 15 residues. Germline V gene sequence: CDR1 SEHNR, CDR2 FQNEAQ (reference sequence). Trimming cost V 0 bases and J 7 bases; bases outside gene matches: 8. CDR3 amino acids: CASSLAGRGPPEQYF. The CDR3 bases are TGTGCCAGCAGCTTAGCGGGCAGGGGGCCACCGGAGCAGTACTTC.

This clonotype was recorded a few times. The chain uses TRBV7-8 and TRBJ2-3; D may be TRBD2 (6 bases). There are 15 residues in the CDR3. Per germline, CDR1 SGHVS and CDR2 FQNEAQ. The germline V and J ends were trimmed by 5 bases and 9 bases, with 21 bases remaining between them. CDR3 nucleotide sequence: TGTGCCAGCAGCCTCCGGGACTTTCTCTCGCAGACGCAGTATTTT. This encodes CASSLRDFLSQTQYF.

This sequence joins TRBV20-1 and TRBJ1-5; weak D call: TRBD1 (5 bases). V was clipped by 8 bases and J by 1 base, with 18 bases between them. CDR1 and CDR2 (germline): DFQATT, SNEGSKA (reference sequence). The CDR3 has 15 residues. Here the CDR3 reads CSSTPLGASNQPQHF. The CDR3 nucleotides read TGCAGTTCAACCCCCTTAGGGGCCAGCAATCAGCCCCAGCATTTT.

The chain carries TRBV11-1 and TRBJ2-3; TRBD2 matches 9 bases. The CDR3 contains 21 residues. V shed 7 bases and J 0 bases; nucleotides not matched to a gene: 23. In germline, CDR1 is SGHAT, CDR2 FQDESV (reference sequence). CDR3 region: CASKQLGSSGGTNPSTDTQYF. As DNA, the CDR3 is TGTGCCAGCAAACAACTCGGGAGTAGCGGGGGTACCAACCCTAGCACAGATACGCAGTATTTT.

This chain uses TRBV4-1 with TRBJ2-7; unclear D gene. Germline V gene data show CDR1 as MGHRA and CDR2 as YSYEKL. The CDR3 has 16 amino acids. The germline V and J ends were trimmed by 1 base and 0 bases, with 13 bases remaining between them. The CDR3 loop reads CASSQAASVSSYEQYF. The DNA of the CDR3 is TGCGCCAGCAGCCAAGCTGCCAGCGTAAGCTCCTACGAGCAGTACTTC.

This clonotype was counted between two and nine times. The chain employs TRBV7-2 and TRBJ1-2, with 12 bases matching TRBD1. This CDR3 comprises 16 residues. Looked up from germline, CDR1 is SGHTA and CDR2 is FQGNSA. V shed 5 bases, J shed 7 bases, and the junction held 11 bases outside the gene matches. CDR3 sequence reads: CASSPPVGQGAFGYTF. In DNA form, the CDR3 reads TGTGCCAGCAGCCCGCCGGTGGGACAGGGGGCGTTTGGCTACACCTTC.

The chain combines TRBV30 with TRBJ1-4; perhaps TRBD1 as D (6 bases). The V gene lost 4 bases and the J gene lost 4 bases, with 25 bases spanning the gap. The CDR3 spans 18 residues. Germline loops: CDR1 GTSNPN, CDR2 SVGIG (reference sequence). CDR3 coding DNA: TGTGCCTGGACCCCATACTCCGGGACAAGAAAATTTAATGAAAAACTGTTTTTT. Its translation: CAWTPYSGTRKFNEKLFF.

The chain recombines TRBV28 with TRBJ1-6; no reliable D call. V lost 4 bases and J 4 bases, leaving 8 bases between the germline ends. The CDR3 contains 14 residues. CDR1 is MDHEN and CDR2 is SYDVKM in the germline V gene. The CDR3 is CASSSGTYNSPLHF. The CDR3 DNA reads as TGTGCCAGCAGTTCGGGAACTTATAATTCACCCCTCCACTTT.

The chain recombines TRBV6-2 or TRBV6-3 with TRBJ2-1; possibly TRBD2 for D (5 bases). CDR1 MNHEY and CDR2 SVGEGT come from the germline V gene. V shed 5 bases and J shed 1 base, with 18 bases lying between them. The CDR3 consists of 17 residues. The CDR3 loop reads CASSPALGRGSYNEQFF. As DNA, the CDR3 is TGTGCCAGCAGTCCCGCACTGGGTCGAGGGTCCTACAATGAGCAGTTCTTC.

CDR3 in amino acids: CAIGTGTQETQYF. The CDR3 nucleotides are TGTGCCATCGGGACAGGGACTCAAGAGACCCAGTACTTC. The chain uses TRBV10-3 and TRBJ2-5; 9 positions agree with TRBD1. From germline, CDR1 is ENHRY and CDR2 SYGVKD. The CDR3 is 13 residues long. V gave up 8 bases and J gave up 2 bases; unmatched junction bases: 3.

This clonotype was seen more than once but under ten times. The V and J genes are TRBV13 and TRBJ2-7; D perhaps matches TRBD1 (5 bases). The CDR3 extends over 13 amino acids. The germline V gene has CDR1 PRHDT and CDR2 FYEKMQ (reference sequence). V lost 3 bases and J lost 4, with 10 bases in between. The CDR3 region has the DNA TGTGCCAGCAGCTTCCACAGGTCTTACGAGCAGTACTTC. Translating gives CASSFHRSYEQYF.

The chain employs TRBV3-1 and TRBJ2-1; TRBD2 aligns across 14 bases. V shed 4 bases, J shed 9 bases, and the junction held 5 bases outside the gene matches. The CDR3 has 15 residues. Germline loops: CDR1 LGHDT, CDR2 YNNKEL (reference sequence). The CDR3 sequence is CASSPGLAGGVEQFF. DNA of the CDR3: TGTGCCAGCAGCCCCGGACTAGCGGGGGGTGTTGAGCAGTTCTTC.

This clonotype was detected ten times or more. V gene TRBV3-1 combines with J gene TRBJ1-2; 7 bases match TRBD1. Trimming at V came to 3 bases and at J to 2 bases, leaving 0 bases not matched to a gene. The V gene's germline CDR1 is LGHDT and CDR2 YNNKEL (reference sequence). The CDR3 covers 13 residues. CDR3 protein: CASSQGQNYGYTF. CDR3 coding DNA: TGTGCCAGCAGCCAGGGACAGAACTATGGCTACACCTTC.

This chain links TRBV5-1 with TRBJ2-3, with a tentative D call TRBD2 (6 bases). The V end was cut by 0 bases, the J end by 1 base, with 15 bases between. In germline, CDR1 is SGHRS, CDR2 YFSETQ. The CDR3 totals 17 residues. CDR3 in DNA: TGCGCCAGCAGCTTGGGGGGACTGCCTTCCTGCACAGATACGCAGTATTTT. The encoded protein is CASSLGGLPSCTDTQYF.

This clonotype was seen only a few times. The CDR3 bases are TGTGCCAGCAGTGAAGGGGTCAGTTCAGGGCATGAGCAGTTCTTC. Translation gives CASSEGVSSGHEQFF. This rearrangement joins TRBV6-1 to TRBJ2-1, with D perhaps matching TRBD1 (5 bases). V lost 1 base, J lost 8 bases, and 15 bases lay in between. The CDR3 totals 15 residues. The germline CDR1 and CDR2 sequences are MNHNS and SASEGT.

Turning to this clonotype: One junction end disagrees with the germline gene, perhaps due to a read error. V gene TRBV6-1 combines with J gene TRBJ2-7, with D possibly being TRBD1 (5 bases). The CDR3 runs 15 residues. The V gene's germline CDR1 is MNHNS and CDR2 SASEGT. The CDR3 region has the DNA TGTGCCAGCAGGGAAGGGCCAGGGTCCTCCTACGAGCAGTACTTC. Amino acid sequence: CASREGPGSSYEQYF.

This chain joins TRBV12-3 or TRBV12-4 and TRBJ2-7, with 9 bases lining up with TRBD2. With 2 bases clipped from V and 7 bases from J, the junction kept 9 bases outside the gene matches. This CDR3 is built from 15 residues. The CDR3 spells CASSLLASGATEQYF. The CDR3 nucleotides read TGTGCCAGCAGTTTATTGGCTAGCGGGGCCACGGAGCAGTACTTC.

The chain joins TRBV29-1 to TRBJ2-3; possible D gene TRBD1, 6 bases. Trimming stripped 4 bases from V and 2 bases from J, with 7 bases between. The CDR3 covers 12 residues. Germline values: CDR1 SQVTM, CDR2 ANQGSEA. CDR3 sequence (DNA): TGCAGCGTTGGGACAGACACAGATACGCAGTATTTT. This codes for CSVGTDTDTQYF.

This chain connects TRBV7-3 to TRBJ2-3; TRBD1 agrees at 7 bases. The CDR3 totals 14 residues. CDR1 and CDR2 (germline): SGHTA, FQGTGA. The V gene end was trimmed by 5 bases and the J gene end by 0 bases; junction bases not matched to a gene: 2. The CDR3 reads CASSQTGSTDTQYF. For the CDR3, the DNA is TGTGCCAGCAGCCAGACAGGGAGCACAGATACGCAGTATTTT.

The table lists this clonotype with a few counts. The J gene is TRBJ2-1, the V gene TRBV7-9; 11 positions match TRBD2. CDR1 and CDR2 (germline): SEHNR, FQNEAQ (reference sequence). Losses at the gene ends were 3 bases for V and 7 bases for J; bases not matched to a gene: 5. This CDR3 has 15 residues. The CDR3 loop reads CASSFPTSGVNEQFF. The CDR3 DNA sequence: TGTGCCAGCAGCTTTCCGACTAGCGGGGTGAATGAGCAGTTCTTC.

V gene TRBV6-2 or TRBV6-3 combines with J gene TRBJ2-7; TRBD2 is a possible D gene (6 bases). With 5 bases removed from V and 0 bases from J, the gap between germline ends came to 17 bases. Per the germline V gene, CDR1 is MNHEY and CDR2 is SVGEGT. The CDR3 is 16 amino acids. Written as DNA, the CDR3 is TGTGCCAGCAGTCCCAGGAGCGGGCGGGCCTCCTACGAGCAGTACTTC. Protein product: CASSPRSGRASYEQYF.

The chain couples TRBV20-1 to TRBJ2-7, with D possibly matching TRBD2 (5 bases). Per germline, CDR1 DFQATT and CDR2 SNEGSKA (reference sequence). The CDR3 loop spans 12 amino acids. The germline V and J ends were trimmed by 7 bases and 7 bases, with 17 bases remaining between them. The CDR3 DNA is TGCAGTGAGGGCAAAACCCGGAGGGAGCAGTACTTC. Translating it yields CSEGKTRREQYF.

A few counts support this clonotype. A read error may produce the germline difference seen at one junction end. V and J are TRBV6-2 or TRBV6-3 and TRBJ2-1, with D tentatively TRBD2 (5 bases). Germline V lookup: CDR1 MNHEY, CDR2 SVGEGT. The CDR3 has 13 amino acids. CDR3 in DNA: TGTGCCAGCAGTTACGGATTCGAGGGTGAGCAGTTTTTC. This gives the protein CASSYGFEGEQFF.

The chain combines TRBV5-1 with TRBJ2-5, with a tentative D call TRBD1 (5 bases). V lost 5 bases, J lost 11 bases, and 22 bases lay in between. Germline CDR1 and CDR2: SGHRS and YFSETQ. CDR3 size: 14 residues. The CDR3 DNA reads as TGCGCCAGCAGGTCAGTGACAGAATACAATGAGCAGTACTTC. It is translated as CASRSVTEYNEQYF.

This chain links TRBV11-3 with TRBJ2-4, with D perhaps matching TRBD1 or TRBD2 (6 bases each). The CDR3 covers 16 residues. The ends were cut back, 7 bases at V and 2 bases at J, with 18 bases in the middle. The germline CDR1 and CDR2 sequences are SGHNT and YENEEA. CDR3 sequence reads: CASTPEGGTSKNIQYF. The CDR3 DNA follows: TGTGCCAGCACCCCTGAGGGGGGCACGTCCAAAAACATTCAGTACTTC.

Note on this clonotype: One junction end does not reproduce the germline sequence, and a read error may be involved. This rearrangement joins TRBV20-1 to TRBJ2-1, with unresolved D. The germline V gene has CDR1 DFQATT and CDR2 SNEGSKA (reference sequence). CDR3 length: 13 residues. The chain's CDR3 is CSARSLVSNEQFF. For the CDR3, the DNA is TGTAGTGCTAGAAGCCTCGTCAGCAATGAGCAGTTCTTC.

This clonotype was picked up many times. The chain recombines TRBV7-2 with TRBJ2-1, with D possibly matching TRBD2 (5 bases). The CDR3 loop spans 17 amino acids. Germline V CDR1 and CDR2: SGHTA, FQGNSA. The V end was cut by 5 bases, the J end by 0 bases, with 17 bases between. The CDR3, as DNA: TGTGCCAGCAGCGTGGACTCTCCGCTTAGCTCCTACAATGAGCAGTTCTTC. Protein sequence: CASSVDSPLSSYNEQFF.

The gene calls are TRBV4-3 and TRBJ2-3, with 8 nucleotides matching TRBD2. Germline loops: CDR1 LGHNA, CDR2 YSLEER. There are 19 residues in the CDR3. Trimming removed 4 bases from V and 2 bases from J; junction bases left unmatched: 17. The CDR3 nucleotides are TGCGCCAGCAGCCGGACGGGTGTAACTAGCGGCGCATTCACAGATACGCAGTATTTT. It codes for CASSRTGVTSGAFTDTQYF.